This TCR beta chain comes out of a study of early T cells in non-severe SARS-CoV-2 infection. This clonotype occurred many times. Its antigen is unidentified. V gave up 5 bases and J gave up 2 bases, with 7 bases separating them. CDR3 length equals 12 residues. Germline V CDR1 and CDR2: SGHAT, FQNNGV. Separate cDNA molecules each had unique molecular identifiers attached to them. MiXCR, run by TCRdb on the 5' RACE reads, gives a single entry per CDR3 protein. The sample includes about 77,000 distinct CDR3 sequences, more than 9% of them seen just once. Study-level results: VDJdb matching favored anti-spike CD8 responses, missing private and CD4 specificities.

The TCR was taken from an adult who was a healthcare worker with PCR-confirmed SARS-CoV-2 infection or an uninfected control (not recorded which). Sequenced input: whole blood. The gene calls are TRBV11-2 and TRBJ2-7; no clear D gene. For the CDR3, the DNA is TGTGCCAGCAGCCCCTCTCCCTACGAGCAGTACTTC. It is translated as CASSPSPYEQYF.